Sequencing of this T cell receptor (beta chain) was carried out in a study of cytomegalovirus exposure and HLA in healthy donors. A word on this clone: As yet, its antigen is unknown.

A multiplex PCR was run with 60 Vbeta primers and 13 Jbeta primers. Sequenced by immunoSEQ multiplex PCR; TCRdb stores in-frame clones only, minus some. The sample includes roughly 190,000 clones, roughly 80% of them seen just once. Overall study results and limits: Most CMV-associated TCR beta chains appeared HLA-restricted in a later analysis. Later findings reportedly placed an Asian-associated ancestry cluster below the roughly 690-donor mean for N-insertions. A missense DCLRE1C variant was associated with V- and J-gene trimming of TCR beta chains in a later analysis, and an independent cohort replicated the association. One cluster of highly shared sequence variants probably arose as a sequencing artifact.

The sequence derives from a man between 35 and 55 years old in good health and CMV-seropositive. Sequencing was performed on PBMCs.

Here the CDR3 reads CASSLGQTLHEQYF. As DNA, the CDR3 is TGTGCCAGCAGCTTGGGACAGACCCTCCACGAGCAGTACTTC. V and J are TRBV5-6 and TRBJ2-7, with D possibly TRBD1 on 5 matching bases. The V gene's germline CDR1 is SGHDT and CDR2 YYEEEE. CDR3 length: 14 amino acids. Trimming stripped 0 bases from V and 5 bases from J, with 12 bases between.